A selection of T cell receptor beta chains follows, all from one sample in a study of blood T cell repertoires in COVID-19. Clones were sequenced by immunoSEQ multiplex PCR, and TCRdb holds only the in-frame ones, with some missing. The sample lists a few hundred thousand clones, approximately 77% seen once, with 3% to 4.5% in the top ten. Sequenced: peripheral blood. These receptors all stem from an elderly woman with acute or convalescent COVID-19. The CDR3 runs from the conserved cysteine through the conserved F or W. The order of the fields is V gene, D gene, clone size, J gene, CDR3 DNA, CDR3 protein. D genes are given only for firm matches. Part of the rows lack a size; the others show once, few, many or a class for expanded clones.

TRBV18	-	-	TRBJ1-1	TGTGCCAGCTCTCCACTCCGGGAAGTAAACACTGAAGCTTTCTTT	CASSPLREVNTEAFF
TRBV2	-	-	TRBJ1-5	TGTGCCAGCAGTGAAGGAATCAGGGGTGGCAATCAGCCCCAGCATTTT	CASSEGIRGGNQPQHF
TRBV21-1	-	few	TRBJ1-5	TGTGCCAGCAGCAAAGTCACCGCTATTTCCGTGACTGAGCGCAATCAGCCCCAGCATTTT	CASSKVTAISVTERNQPQHF
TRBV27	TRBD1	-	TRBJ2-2	TGTGCCAGCAGTCGTCCGGGACAGGGGAATATCGGGGAGCTGTTTTTT	CASSRPGQGNIGELFF
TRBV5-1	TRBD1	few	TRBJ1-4	TGCGCCAGCAGCTCCGGACAGGTATCTAATGAAAAACTGTTTTTT	CASSSGQVSNEKLFF
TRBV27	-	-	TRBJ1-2	TGTGCCAGCAGTTTAGGGAGGGACTATGGCTACACCTTC	CASSLGRDYGYTF
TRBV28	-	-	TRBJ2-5	TGTGCCAGCAGTCTGCGGATGGTCCAAGAGACCCAGTACTTC	CASSLRMVQETQYF
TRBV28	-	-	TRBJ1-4	TGTGCCAGCAGTTTTTCAGGGTTCGGCGGAAATGAAAAACTGTTTTTT	CASSFSGFGGNEKLFF
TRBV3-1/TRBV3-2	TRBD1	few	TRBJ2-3	TGTGCCAGCAGCCGGGGGACAGCGCCGACAGATACGCAGTATTTT	CASSRGTAPTDTQYF
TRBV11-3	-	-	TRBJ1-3	TGTGCCAGCAGCCCCCCAGGGTCGAGGGGAAACACCATATATTTT	CASSPPGSRGNTIYF
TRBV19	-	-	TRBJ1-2	TGTGCCAGTAGCTCCCCCCCCTCTGAGGACTATGGCTACACCTTC	CASSSPPSEDYGYTF
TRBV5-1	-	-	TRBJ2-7	TGCGCCAGCAGCTTGAGAGAGGACAGAGGGGGCGAGCAGTACTTC	CASSLREDRGGEQYF
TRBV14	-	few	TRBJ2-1	TGTGCCAGCAGCCAAGACTTGTCGGCAGGCTTACTCTACAATGAGCAGTTCTTC	CASSQDLSAGLLYNEQFF
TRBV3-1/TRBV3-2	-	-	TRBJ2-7	TGTGCCAGCAGCCAATCCGACTATCGAAGGGCCTACGAGCAGTACTTC	CASSQSDYRRAYEQYF
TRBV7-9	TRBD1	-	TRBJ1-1	TGTGCCAGCAGCTTAGCCACGGGACAGGGGGCCACTGAAGCTTTCTTT	CASSLATGQGATEAFF
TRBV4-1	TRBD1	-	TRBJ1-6	TGCGCCAGCAGCCCCGGGACAGGGAACTATAATTCACCCCTCCACTTT	CASSPGTGNYNSPLHF
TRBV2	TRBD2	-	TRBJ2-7	TGTGCCAGCAGGGGACTAGCGTTCGAGCAGTACTTC	CASRGLAFEQYF
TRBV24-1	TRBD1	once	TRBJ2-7	TGTGCCACCAGTGCCCAGGGACAGGGGGCCTACGAGCAGTACTTC	CATSAQGQGAYEQYF
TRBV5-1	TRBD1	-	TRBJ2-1	TGCGCCAGCAGCTTGATGGGACAGGGGTCCTACAATGAGCAGTTCTTC	CASSLMGQGSYNEQFF
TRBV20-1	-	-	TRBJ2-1	TGCAGTGCTAGTAAGGGGGGGAACAATGAGCAGTTCTTC	CSASKGGNNEQFF
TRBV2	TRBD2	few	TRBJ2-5	TGTGCCAGCAGTTTAGGACTAGCTCATGCTTCAGAGACCCAGTACTTC	CASSLGLAHASETQYF
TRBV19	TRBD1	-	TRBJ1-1	TGTGCCAGTAGTATACTGACAGGGGGTATGAACACTGAAGCTTTCTTT	CASSILTGGMNTEAFF
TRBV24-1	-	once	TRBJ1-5	TGTGCCACCAGGGACACAGGGCTCAGCAATCAGCCCCAGCATTTT	CATRDTGLSNQPQHF
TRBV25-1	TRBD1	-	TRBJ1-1	TGTGCCAGCAGTGACTACAGGGGCTTAGGGGTTTTGGCTTTCTTT	CASSDYRGLGVLAFF
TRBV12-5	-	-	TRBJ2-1	TGTGCTAGTGGCCAAAACTTAAGAGAGGGTAATGAGCAGTTCTTC	CASGQNLREGNEQFF
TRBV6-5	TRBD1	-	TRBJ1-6	TGTGCCAGCAGAGGTACAGGGGGCAATTCACCCCTCCACTTT	CASRGTGGNSPLHF
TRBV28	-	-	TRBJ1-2	TGTGCCAGCAGTTTACGGACTTCCCATGGCTACACCTTC	CASSLRTSHGYTF
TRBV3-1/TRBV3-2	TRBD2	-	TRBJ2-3	TGTGCCAGCAGCCGGATCCCTAGCGGGAGTCTCACAGATACGCAGTATTTT	CASSRIPSGSLTDTQYF
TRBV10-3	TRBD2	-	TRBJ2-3	TGTGCCGTCAGGACTAGCGGGGGCCGACTTAGCACAGATACGCAGTATTTT	CAVRTSGGRLSTDTQYF
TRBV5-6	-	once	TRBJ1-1	TGTGCCAGCAGCTTGGTTGGGGACTCAGTGAACACTGAAGCTTTCTTT	CASSLVGDSVNTEAFF
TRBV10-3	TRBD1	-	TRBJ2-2	TGTGCCATCAGTCTCCAGGGGGTAGCCACCGGGGAGCTGTTTTTT	CAISLQGVATGELFF
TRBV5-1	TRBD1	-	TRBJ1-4	TGCGCCAGCAGCACCCCGGGACAGGGGAATGAAAAACTGTTTTTT	CASSTPGQGNEKLFF
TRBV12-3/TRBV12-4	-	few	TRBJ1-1	TGTGCCAGCAGGGGCCGGTCAGCTTTCTTT	CASRGRSAFF
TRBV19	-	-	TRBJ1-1	TGTGCCAGTAGTATCGGTAAGAACACTGAAGCTTTCTTT	CASSIGKNTEAFF
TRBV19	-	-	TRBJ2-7	TGTGCCAGTAGTATAACTGGGAGCTCCTACGAGCAGTACTTC	CASSITGSSYEQYF
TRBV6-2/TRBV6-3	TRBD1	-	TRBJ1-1	TGTGCCAGCAGTTCCGGGACAGGGGTCGCTGAAGCTTTCTTT	CASSSGTGVAEAFF
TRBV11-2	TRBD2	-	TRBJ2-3	TGTGCCAGCAGCTCCGGGCCCGGGGGGGATACGCAGTATTTT	CASSSGPGGDTQYF
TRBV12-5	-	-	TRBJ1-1	TGTGCTAGTGGTTTGACCTTGGGACAGAACACTGAAGCTTTCTTT	CASGLTLGQNTEAFF
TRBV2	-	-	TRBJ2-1	TGTGCCAGCACCGACAGAAGCTCCTACAATGAGCAGTTCTTC	CASTDRSSYNEQFF
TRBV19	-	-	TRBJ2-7	TGTGCCAGTAGTACCCGGGGCGAGCAGTACTTC	CASSTRGEQYF